This record concerns one T cell receptor beta chain sequence. The ends lost 2 bases at V and 4 bases at J; junction bases unmatched: 5. CDR3 length: 16 amino acids. Germline V gives CDR1 MNHNY, CDR2 SVGAGI (reference sequence). This sample was taken from a study of T cell changes during pregnancy in multiple sclerosis. The table came from immunoSEQ multiplex PCR; TCRdb's copy has only in-frame clones and leaves some out. The repertoire holds approximately 29,000 clones, with about nine tenths as singletons. The chain is built from TRBV6-6 and TRBJ2-1; TRBD1 matches 10 bases. This material consisted of CD8+ T cells from peripheral blood mononuclear cells, taken before pregnancy. The origin of this receptor is a female donor with multiple sclerosis, enrolled in a pregnancy study. The CDR3 here is CASSYTGQGGYNEQFF. CDR3 nucleotides: TGTGCCAGCAGTTACACCGGACAGGGGGGGTACAATGAGCAGTTCTTC.